This T cell receptor (beta chain) was obtained from a study of T cell clonotyping in hematopoietic cell transplantation. Study-level results: Recipient TCR diversity dropped after transplant; expanded clonotypes rose from day 30 to 180.

With regard to this clone: Its antigen is currently unknown.

Profiling relied on immunoSEQ multiplex PCR, and the TCRdb table lists in-frame clones only, not all of them. The data hold tens of thousands of clones, with 85% to 95% observed a single time. This sample's time point: recipient sample about 28 days before transplant, after cytoreduction. CDR3 length: 13 amino acids. Germline-derived CDR1 and CDR2 are GTSNPN and SVGIG (reference sequence). V was clipped by 2 bases and J by 4 bases, with 11 bases between them. This receptor was obtained from a middle-aged man with chronic myeloid leukemia. Some clones in this sample may be carry-over from other donors' samples. V is TRBV30 and J is TRBJ1-2; a weak D match, TRBD1 (5 bases). The material sequenced was peripheral blood mononuclear cells, taken before stem cell transplant. CDR3 sequence reads: CAWSPGMGYGYTF. In nucleotides, the CDR3 is TGTGCCTGGAGTCCAGGGATGGGCTATGGCTACACCTTC.